These T cell receptor beta chains were read from a single sample in a study of cytomegalovirus exposure and HLA in healthy donors. Clones were sequenced by immunoSEQ multiplex PCR, and TCRdb holds only the in-frame ones, with some missing. In the table there are some 120,000 clones, nearly 75% of which are singletons. The source material was PBMCs. All receptors derive from a man aged 25-45 years in good health and CMV-seropositive. Each CDR3 is given without its conserved first and last residue.

CDR3 protein	V gene	J gene
SVEQGGQPQH	TRBV7-9	TRBJ1-5
ASSPGTGPYEQY	TRBV14	TRBJ2-7
ASRRRGPALAKNIQY	TRBV28	TRBJ2-4
ASRLGGGGGEQF	TRBV11-2	TRBJ2-1
ASGLLPGQGNSPLH	TRBV12-5	TRBJ1-6
ASSSNYRGEKLF	TRBV5-1	TRBJ1-4
ASSQDILGGSSPY	TRBV4-3	TRBJ2-7
AISEKTLMNTEAF	TRBV10-3	TRBJ1-1
AWSRSMDRAGNQPQH	TRBV30	TRBJ1-5
ASSYRGTSNYGYT	TRBV6-5	TRBJ1-2
ASSVTGQGSGNTIY	TRBV9	TRBJ1-3
ASSSTGDTGELF	TRBV5-1	TRBJ2-2
ASSPMTRNGYT	TRBV5-6	TRBJ1-2
AWSGVTEAF	TRBV30	TRBJ1-1
ASSHLSDAGSPLH	TRBV7-9	TRBJ1-6
ASSETGGGYT	TRBV6-1	TRBJ1-2
ASSELNAGGPAGTQY	TRBV6-1	TRBJ2-5
ASSYRQGASLPEAF	TRBV7-2	TRBJ1-1
ASSLSGFLGTSYEQY	TRBV28	TRBJ2-7
ASSESGVFYEAF	TRBV6-1	TRBJ1-1
ASSSGRTASPF	TRBV5-1	TRBJ1-1
AWSAGGQEAKNIQY	TRBV30	TRBJ2-4
ASSQRTSGAYNEQF	TRBV19	TRBJ2-1
ASSLQAYNTGELF	TRBV5-1	TRBJ2-2
AWSQQGRGAYT	TRBV30	TRBJ1-2
ASSHTSGGADTQY	TRBV14	TRBJ2-3
ASSERRINEKLF	TRBV6-1	TRBJ1-4
ASSLLAGWPDTQY	TRBV7-2	TRBJ2-3
ASSLAPGPDTQY	TRBV7-2	TRBJ2-3
ASCLGTVRNTEAF	TRBV19	TRBJ1-1
ASSFKGQQGRQY	TRBV7-2	TRBJ2-3
ASRIQGAYTEAF	TRBV6-5	TRBJ1-1
ASSLDSYYEQY	TRBV5-1	TRBJ2-7
ASSRQGYGYT	TRBV14	TRBJ1-2
ASSVSGRASYEQY	TRBV9	TRBJ2-7
ASAQDYGYP	TRBV28	TRBJ1-2
ASSPRQGARETQY	TRBV11-1	TRBJ2-5
ASGSSGGAYEQY	TRBV5-1	TRBJ2-7
ASWGQGASPLH	TRBV2	TRBJ1-6
ASSKTIEGGADTQY	TRBV13	TRBJ2-3
ASRPGLADTGELF	TRBV2	TRBJ2-2
ASGADRASDYGYT	TRBV12-5	TRBJ1-2
ASSPRGYSGNTIY	TRBV19	TRBJ1-3
ASSSPASDPAYNEQF	TRBV7-8	TRBJ2-1
ASSWRDSYKEKLF	TRBV5-1	TRBJ1-4
ASSGDWKETQY	TRBV11-3	TRBJ2-5
ASSFPAGEKGGYT	TRBV7-9	TRBJ1-2
ASSDGHRELNSPLH	TRBV9	TRBJ1-6
ASSLGGVVGYT	TRBV5-4	TRBJ1-2
ASSLYEGTDTQY	TRBV4-3	TRBJ2-3
ASSQEKWGSSGDNEQF	TRBV28	TRBJ2-1
ASSISSGGAYNEQF	TRBV19	TRBJ2-1